This entry is about one T cell receptor (beta chain). The antigen is not known. The record originates from a study of radiotherapy plus CTLA-4 blockade in lung cancer. As for the study in general: Approximately 18% of patients responded objectively, and about 30% achieved disease control.

Study-wide results and limits: Early blood T cell clone dynamics reportedly forecast response best, with interferon-beta. Peripheral blood showed expansion of tumor-derived TCR clones after radiotherapy and ipilimumab.

Chemo-refractory metastatic non-small-cell lung cancer patients received focal radiation with ipilimumab CTLA-4 blockade. Generated by immunoSEQ multiplex PCR, the TCRdb table keeps only in-frame clones and is missing some. The data show approximately 60,000 clones, just under 85% seen once. V lost 1 base and J lost 6, with 11 bases in between. Germline V gives CDR1 LGHNA, CDR2 YSLEER. This CDR3 is built from 14 residues. The chain combines TRBV4-3 with TRBJ2-3, with D possibly matching TRBD2 (5 bases). The sequencing here drew on peripheral blood, taken from a patient treated with radiotherapy plus ipilimumab. The TCR sequence derives from a human donor with non-small cell lung cancer whose response to radiotherapy plus ipilimumab could not be evaluated. This CDR3 reads CASSQGLAPDTQYF. CDR3 coding DNA: TGCGCCAGCAGCCAAGGGCTAGCCCCCGATACGCAGTATTTT.